The 14 T cell receptor beta chains reported below all come from one sample, sequenced in a study of blood T cell repertoires in COVID-19. Data came from immunoSEQ multiplex PCR; TCRdb stores just in-frame clones and leaves some out. The sample carries 300,000 to 450,000 clones, more than 75% recorded once. Sequenced input: peripheral blood. These receptors originate from a woman in her sixties with COVID-19, enrolled during active disease.

The rearrangement uses TRBV5-8 and TRBJ2-7; 7 nucleotides agree with TRBD2. Germline V CDR1 and CDR2: SGHTS, YDEGEE. V shed 3 bases and J 1 base; nucleotides not matched to a gene: 13. This CDR3 has 17 amino acids. In DNA, the CDR3 is TGTGCCAGCAGCTGGACGAGGGACTACATATCATCCTACGAGCAGTACTTC. The encoded protein is CASSWTRDYISSYEQYF.

This clone was counted only a few times. The chain couples TRBV7-9 to TRBJ1-3; TRBD1 matches 7 bases. CDR3 size: 15 residues. Germline CDR1 SEHNR, CDR2 FQNEAQ (reference sequence). The J segment lost 4 bases and the V segment lost 3 bases, leaving 6 bases of the junction unmatched. The CDR3 nucleotides read TGTGCCAGCAGCTTCGACAGGGTGACCGGAAACACCATATATTTT. Translating it yields CASSFDRVTGNTIYF.

CDR3 sequence: CASSARGQGYQETQYF. The CDR3 coding sequence is TGTGCCAGCAGTGCCAGGGGACAGGGGTACCAAGAGACCCAGTACTTC. The chain carries TRBV6-1 and TRBJ2-5; 10 bases fit TRBD1. This CDR3 has 16 amino acids. The germline V gene has CDR1 MNHNS and CDR2 SASEGT. The junction had 5 bases not matched to a gene; V was cut back by 4 bases and J by 0 bases.

This clone is a singleton in its sample. The chain links TRBV30 to TRBJ2-7; a possible D gene is TRBD1 (5 bases). CDR1 is GTSNPN and CDR2 is SVGIG in the germline V gene (reference sequence). The V end was cut by 0 bases, the J end by 6 bases, with 12 bases between. CDR3 length equals 13 residues. The CDR3, as DNA: TGTGCCTGGAGTGTACAGGACCTGGGCGAGCAGTACTTC. Translating it yields CAWSVQDLGEQYF. Using reference TRBV30 and TRBJ2-7 for the parts outside the CDR3, the full variable domain is SQTIHQWPATLVQPVGSPLSLECTVEGTSNPNLYWYRQAAGRGLQLLFYSVGIGQISSEVPQNLSASRPQDRQFILSSKKLLLSDSGFYLCAWSVQDLGEQYFGPGTRLTVT.

The chain combines TRBV15 with TRBJ1-5; no reliable D call. CDR1 LNHNV and CDR2 YYDKDF come from the germline V gene (reference sequence). The CDR3 extends over 12 amino acids. The ends were cut back, 5 bases at V and 6 bases at J, with 8 bases in the middle. The CDR3: CATSGAGQPQHF. In DNA, the CDR3 is TGTGCCACCAGCGGTGCAGGTCAGCCCCAGCATTTT.

The V call is TRBV5-1, the J call TRBJ2-3; 13 positions agree with TRBD2. CDR1 is SGHRS and CDR2 is YFSETQ in the germline V gene. CDR3 size: 17 residues. With V trimmed by 4 bases and J by 3 bases, 8 bases remained unmatched. The CDR3 reads CASSPPGTSGATDTQYF. The CDR3 DNA sequence: TGCGCCAGCAGCCCGCCAGGGACTAGCGGGGCAACAGATACGCAGTATTTT.

The chain recombines TRBV5-1 with TRBJ1-1; the D is unclear. CDR3 length: 12 amino acids. Trimming removed 6 bases from V and 1 base from J, with 7 bases in between. The V gene's germline CDR1 is SGHRS and CDR2 YFSETQ. DNA of the CDR3: TGCGCCAGCACGGCAGGGAACACTGAAGCTTTCTTT. Its translation is CASTAGNTEAFF.

The rearrangement joins TRBV11-1 to TRBJ1-1; D is possibly TRBD1 (6 bases). This CDR3 contains 15 residues. The V gene's germline CDR1 is SGHAT and CDR2 FQDESV (reference sequence). V lost 3 bases and J 4 bases, leaving 15 bases between the germline ends. CDR3 amino acids: CASSLSGGATTEAFF. CDR3 sequence (DNA): TGTGCCAGCAGCTTGTCGGGGGGGGCCACCACTGAAGCTTTCTTT.

The V call is TRBV14, the J call TRBJ1-1; 7 bases line up with TRBD1. CDR3 size: 14 residues. Germline lookup yields CDR1 SGHDN and CDR2 FVKESK. J gave up 0 bases and V 4 bases, and 2 bases lay outside the gene matches. CDR3 sequence: CASSRGQMNTEAFF. The CDR3 DNA reads as TGTGCCAGCAGCCGGGGACAGATGAACACTGAAGCTTTCTTT.

The chain is built from TRBV24-1 and TRBJ1-4, with unresolved D. The CDR3 is 14 amino acids. Deletions cut 11 bases from V and 7 bases from J, with 19 bases between. Germline lookup yields CDR1 KGHDR and CDR2 SFDVKD. The CDR3 spells CAIPPGARGEKLFF. The CDR3 bases are TGTGCCATCCCCCCGGGAGCGCGGGGTGAAAAACTGTTTTTT.

The chain employs TRBV21-1 and TRBJ1-5. TRBV21-1 is a known pseudogene. The CDR3 length is 13 residues. CDR3: CASPTGGNQPQHF. The CDR3 nucleotides are TGTGCCAGTCCAACGGGAGGCAATCAGCCCCAGCATTTT.

V gene TRBV5-1 combines with J gene TRBJ1-4, with 10 bases lining up with TRBD1. The trim removed 0 bases at V and 7 bases at J, leaving 3 bases unmatched. The germline CDR1 and CDR2 sequences are SGHRS and YFSETQ. This CDR3 has 15 amino acids. The CDR3 spells CASSLVTGGSEKLFF. DNA for the CDR3: TGCGCCAGCAGCTTGGTGACAGGGGGCAGTGAAAAACTGTTTTTT.

The J gene is TRBJ1-5, the V gene TRBV2; D gene unclear. The CDR3 runs 15 residues. From germline, CDR1 is SNHLY and CDR2 FYNNEI. V was shortened by 3 bases and J by 6 bases, with 15 bases between the two germline ends. The DNA for the CDR3 is TGTGCCAGCAGTGAGGGCAGGAGGCAAGCTCAGCCCCAGCATTTT. It specifies CASSEGRRQAQPQHF. Together with reference TRBV2 and TRBJ1-5, the CDR3 gives the full variable domain: EPEVTQTPSHQVTQMGQEVILRCVPISNHLYFYWYRQILGQKVEFLVSFYNNEISEKSEIFDDQFSVERPDGSNFTLKIRSTKLEDSAMYFCASSEGRRQAQPQHFGDGTRLSIL.

J is TRBJ2-6 and V is TRBV6-6; no firm D call. Trimming removed 4 bases at V and 0 bases at J, with 7 bases between. Germline V lookup: CDR1 MNHNY, CDR2 SVGAGI (reference sequence). The CDR3 is 15 residues long. The CDR3 coding sequence is TGTGCCAGCAGTTCCACAGACTCTGGGGCCAACGTCCTGACTTTC. Its translation: CASSSTDSGANVLTF.